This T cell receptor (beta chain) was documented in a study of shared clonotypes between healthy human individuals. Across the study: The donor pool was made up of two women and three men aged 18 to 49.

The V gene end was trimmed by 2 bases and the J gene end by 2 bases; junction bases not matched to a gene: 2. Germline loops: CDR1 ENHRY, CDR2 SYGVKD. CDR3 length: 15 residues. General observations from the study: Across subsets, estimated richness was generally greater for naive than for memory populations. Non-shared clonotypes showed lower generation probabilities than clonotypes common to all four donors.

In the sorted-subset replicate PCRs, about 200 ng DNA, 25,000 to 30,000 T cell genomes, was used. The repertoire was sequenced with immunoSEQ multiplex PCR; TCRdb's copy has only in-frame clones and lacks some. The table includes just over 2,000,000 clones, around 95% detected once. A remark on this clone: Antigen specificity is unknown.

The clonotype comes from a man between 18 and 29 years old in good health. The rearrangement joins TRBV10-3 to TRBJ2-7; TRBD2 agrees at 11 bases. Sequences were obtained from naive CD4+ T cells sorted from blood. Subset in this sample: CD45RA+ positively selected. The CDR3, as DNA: TGTGCCATCAGTGAGGAGACTAGCGGGACCTACGAGCAGTACTTC. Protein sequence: CAISEETSGTYEQYF.